Listed here are 29 T cell receptor beta chains from one sample, sequenced in a study of blood T cell repertoires in COVID-19. TCRdb's table, derived via immunoSEQ multiplex PCR, lists solely in-frame clones and lacks some. The data hold about 110,000 clones, with about 80% observed a single time. The material sequenced was peripheral blood. The receptors shown here come from a woman aged 65 to 85 with acute or convalescent COVID-19.

V gene TRBV25-1 combines with J gene TRBJ1-6, with 11 positions matching TRBD1. The germline CDR1 and CDR2 sequences are MGHDK and SYGVNS. The CDR3 length is 16 residues. The V segment lost 4 bases and the J segment 4 bases; nucleotides outside the gene matches: 3. The CDR3 is CASSVGTGGYNSPLHF. In nucleotides, the CDR3 is TGTGCCAGCAGTGTTGGGACAGGGGGATATAATTCACCCCTCCACTTT. Full variable domain (rest looked up from reference TRBV25-1 and TRBJ1-6): EADIYQTPRYLVIGTGKKITLECSQTMGHDKMYWYQQDPGMELHLIHYSYGVNSTEKGDLSSESTVSRIRTEHFPLTLESARPSHTSQYLCASSVGTGGYNSPLHFGNGTRLTVT.

V usage is TRBV3-1 (or the pseudogene TRBV3-2) and J usage is TRBJ1-4, with D unclear. From germline, CDR1 is LGHDT and CDR2 YNNKEL (reference sequence). V was pared by 3 bases and J by 0 bases, with 11 bases between. The CDR3 loop spans 16 amino acids. For the CDR3, the DNA is TGTGCCAGCAGCCATGGTTCAGTCTCAACTAATGAAAAACTGTTTTTT. It specifies CASSHGSVSTNEKLFF.

Only a few counts were recorded for this clone. The gene calls are TRBV6-5 and TRBJ1-6, with a weak D call TRBD1 (5 bases). Germline V gene sequence: CDR1 MNHEY, CDR2 SVGAGI. This CDR3 is built from 16 residues. V lost 3 bases, J lost 7 bases, and 16 bases lay in between. In DNA form, the CDR3 reads TGTGCCAGCAGTTATAATCCAGGGAATAAGAATTCACCCCTCCACTTT. Its protein is CASSYNPGNKNSPLHF.

This clone came up a few times. The V call is TRBV13, the J call TRBJ1-2, with 7 bases matching TRBD1. V was clipped by 5 bases and J by 6 bases; unmatched bases: 6. The CDR3 has 13 residues. Germline V lookup: CDR1 PRHDT, CDR2 FYEKMQ (reference sequence). The CDR3: CASSPPTGDGYTF. Written as DNA, the CDR3 is TGTGCCAGCAGCCCTCCAACAGGGGATGGCTACACCTTC.

V usage is TRBV7-2 and J usage is TRBJ2-2; perhaps TRBD1 as D (6 bases). The CDR3 has 15 residues. Germline V gives CDR1 SGHTA, CDR2 FQGNSA. The V end was cut by 6 bases, the J end by 4 bases, with 15 bases between. CDR3 protein: CASSQRQVPTGELFF. The CDR3 bases are TGTGCCAGCAGTCAGAGACAGGTCCCCACCGGGGAGCTGTTTTTT.

The rearrangement joins TRBV4-3 to TRBJ1-4; D might be TRBD1 (5 bases). From germline, CDR1 is LGHNA and CDR2 YSLEER. The CDR3 is made up of 15 amino acids. The ends were cut back, 3 bases at V and 3 bases at J, with 11 bases in the middle. DNA of the CDR3: TGCGCCAGCAGCCAGCCTGGGGCAGCTAATGAAAAACTGTTTTTT. Protein sequence: CASSQPGAANEKLFF.

This clone was counted between two and nine times. The chain links TRBV2 to TRBJ1-1; 12 nucleotides line up with TRBD1. With 5 bases clipped from V and 4 bases from J, the junction kept 14 bases outside the gene matches. The CDR3 is made up of 18 amino acids. Germline assignment: CDR1 SNHLY and CDR2 FYNNEI. CDR3 residues: CASSRWGTGGAMGTEAFF. DNA of the CDR3: TGTGCCAGCAGTCGATGGGGGACAGGGGGCGCGATGGGCACTGAAGCTTTCTTT. The whole variable domain, remainder taken from reference TRBV2 and TRBJ1-1, is EPEVTQTPSHQVTQMGQEVILRCVPISNHLYFYWYRQILGQKVEFLVSFYNNEISEKSEIFDDQFSVERPDGSNFTLKIRSTKLEDSAMYFCASSRWGTGGAMGTEAFFGQGTRLTVV.

The chain recombines TRBV9 with TRBJ2-1; the match to TRBD2 covers 10 bases. The CDR3 is 16 residues long. The V gene end was trimmed by 3 bases and the J gene end by 2 bases; junction bases not matched to a gene: 5. CDR1 is SGDLS and CDR2 is YYNGEE in the germline V gene. CDR3 sequence (DNA): TGTGCCAGCAGCGCGTTGGGACTAGCGCCCTACAATGAGCAGTTCTTC. Protein sequence: CASSALGLAPYNEQFF. Drawing the rest from reference TRBV9 and TRBJ2-1, the complete variable domain is DSGVTQTPKHLITATGQRVTLRCSPRSGDLSVYWYQQSLDQGLQFLIQYYNGEERAKGNILERFSAQQFPDLHSELNLSSLELGDSALYFCASSALGLAPYNEQFFGPGTRLTVL.

The chain couples TRBV20-1 to TRBJ1-5, with a possible D match to TRBD1 (5 bases). Germline lookup yields CDR1 DFQATT and CDR2 SNEGSKA (reference sequence). V shed 3 bases and J shed 2 bases, with 14 bases lying between them. This CDR3 contains 15 residues. The CDR3 sequence is CSASTRAVGNQPQHF. The CDR3 bases are TGCAGTGCTAGTACCAGGGCGGTAGGCAATCAGCCCCAGCATTTT.

V gene TRBV7-9 combines with J gene TRBJ2-1; the match to TRBD2 covers 10 bases. V was clipped by 3 bases and J by 0 bases; unmatched bases: 5. Looked up from germline, CDR1 is SEHNR and CDR2 is FQNEAQ (reference sequence). The CDR3 contains 17 residues. The CDR3 is CASSLRSGGASYNEQFF. In DNA, the CDR3 is TGTGCCAGCAGCTTGAGAAGCGGGGGGGCCTCCTACAATGAGCAGTTCTTC.

This chain links TRBV11-2 with TRBJ2-7; D is unresolved. Germline loops: CDR1 SGHAT, CDR2 FQNNGV. Trimming took off 5 bases at V and 3 bases at J, with 14 bases between the two ends. The CDR3 has 14 amino acids. Here the CDR3 reads CASSPSISSYEQYV. As DNA, the CDR3 is TGTGCCAGCAGCCCCTCAATAAGTAGCTACGAGCAGTACGTC.

The count of this clone is one. The V call is TRBV5-4, the J call TRBJ2-1; TRBD1 is a possible D gene (6 bases). CDR3 size: 16 residues. Germline assignment: CDR1 SGHNT and CDR2 YYREEE (reference sequence). Trimming pared 5 bases from V and 7 bases from J, leaving 22 bases between. CDR3 protein: CASSSRAGALGNEQFF. The CDR3 bases are TGTGCCAGCAGTTCACGGGCAGGGGCGCTGGGGAATGAGCAGTTCTTC.

This clone is a singleton in its sample. The DNA of the CDR3 is TGTGCCAGCAGTCGCCCCAGGACAGGGAACACAGATACGCAGTATTTT. Residues: CASSRPRTGNTDTQYF. The chain joins TRBV6-2 or TRBV6-3 to TRBJ2-3; 8 bases fit TRBD1. Losses at the gene ends were 5 bases for V and 2 bases for J; bases not matched to a gene: 9. The CDR3 sequence is 16 residues long. Germline CDR1 and CDR2: MNHEY and SVGEGT.

The chain combines TRBV12-3 or TRBV12-4 with TRBJ2-1, with D perhaps matching TRBD1 (6 bases). The CDR3 is 12 residues long. Trimming stripped 6 bases from V and 7 bases from J, with 10 bases between. The CDR3 sequence: CASSYQGNEQFF. DNA for the CDR3: TGTGCCAGCAGCTACCAGGGGAATGAGCAGTTCTTC.

V and J are TRBV9 and TRBJ2-3; tentative D call: TRBD1 (5 bases). V lost 4 bases and J 5 bases, leaving 8 bases between the germline ends. CDR1 and CDR2 from the germline V gene are SGDLS and YYNGEE. This CDR3 region has 12 residues. The DNA for the CDR3 is TGTGCCAGCAGCATACAGGTAGATACGCAGTATTTT. Protein: CASSIQVDTQYF.

The J gene is TRBJ2-4, the V gene TRBV10-3; D remains ambiguous. The CDR3 is made up of 16 amino acids. The germline CDR1 and CDR2 sequences are ENHRY and SYGVKD. Trimming left V 3 bases short and J 2 bases short, with 14 bases between. The CDR3 region has the DNA TGTGCCATCAGTGACCCGACGGAGAAATCCAAAAACATTCAGTACTTC. As protein: CAISDPTEKSKNIQYF.

The J gene is TRBJ2-7, the V gene TRBV6-1; TRBD2 matches at 9 bases. The V segment lost 1 base and the J segment 3 bases; nucleotides outside the gene matches: 4. The CDR3 contains 15 residues. From germline, CDR1 is MNHNS and CDR2 SASEGT. The CDR3 DNA sequence: TGTGCCAGCAGTGAAGGCCTAGCGGGAATCTACGAGCAGTACTTC. This translates into CASSEGLAGIYEQYF.

The CDR3 region is CASSPRQGGNTEAFF. The CDR3 nucleotides are TGTGCCAGCAGCCCCCGACAGGGGGGGAACACTGAAGCTTTCTTT. The rearrangement uses TRBV9 and TRBJ1-1; 9 bases are a match to TRBD1. The CDR3 covers 15 residues. Germline CDR1 and CDR2: SGDLS and YYNGEE. J gave up 1 base and V 4 bases, and 5 bases lay outside the gene matches.

The chain links TRBV27 to TRBJ2-1; weak D call: TRBD2 (6 bases). Germline V gene lookup returns CDR1 MNHEY and CDR2 SMNVEV (reference sequence). CDR3 length equals 15 residues. Trimming pared 2 bases from V and 7 bases from J, leaving 15 bases between. CDR3 nucleotide sequence: TGTGCCAGCAGTTTACGTCGGGACTTAGGGAATGAGCAGTTCTTC. Protein product: CASSLRRDLGNEQFF.

This clone was seen a few times. The chain is built from TRBV4-1 and TRBJ2-3; 8 bases fit TRBD1. Per germline, CDR1 MGHRA and CDR2 YSYEKL. J lost 3 bases, V lost 1 base, and 3 bases had no gene match. This CDR3 has 15 amino acids. The CDR3 region has the DNA TGCGCCAGCAGCCAAGGCGGACAGGGAACAGATACGCAGTATTTT. Amino acid sequence: CASSQGGQGTDTQYF.

The chain has TRBV11-3 and TRBJ1-1; 7 bases match TRBD1. J gave up 5 bases and V 3 bases, and 6 bases lay outside the gene matches. Germline CDR1 reads SGHNT; CDR2 reads YENEEA. The length of the CDR3 is 14 residues. CDR3 residues: CASSFDRAATEAFF. The CDR3 coding sequence is TGTGCCAGCAGCTTTGACAGGGCTGCGACTGAAGCTTTCTTT.

The V call is TRBV7-9, the J call TRBJ1-4, with TRBD1 matching over 8 bases. Germline CDR1 reads SEHNR; CDR2 reads FQNEAQ (reference sequence). CDR3 length equals 14 residues. Trimming cost V 5 bases and J 7 bases; bases outside gene matches: 6. The CDR3 DNA sequence: TGTGCCAGCAGCCCGGACAGGGTCGTTGAAAAACTGTTTTTT. It specifies CASSPDRVVEKLFF. The whole variable domain, remainder taken from reference TRBV7-9 and TRBJ1-4, is DTGVSQNPRHKITKRGQNVTFRCDPISEHNRLYWYRQTLGQGPEFLTYFQNEAQLEKSRLLSDRFSAERPKGSFSTLEIQRTEQGDSAMYLCASSPDRVVEKLFFGSGTQLSVL.

The V and J genes are TRBV12-5 and TRBJ2-5, with 8 nucleotides matching TRBD1. There are 14 residues in the CDR3. The germline V gene encodes CDR1 LGHNT and CDR2 FRNRAP. V shed 1 base, J shed 5 bases, and the junction held 3 bases outside the gene matches. The CDR3 loop is CASGLGDRRETQYF. CDR3 bases: TGTGCTAGTGGTTTGGGGGACAGGAGGGAGACCCAGTACTTC.

The DNA for the CDR3 is TGTGCCAGCAGCCAAGGACAGGCAAACTATGGCTACACCTTC. Translation gives CASSQGQANYGYTF. This chain connects TRBV3-1 (or the pseudogene TRBV3-2) to TRBJ1-2; TRBD1 might be the D (6 bases). V shed 1 base and J shed 2 bases, with 8 bases lying between them. This CDR3 has 14 residues. CDR1 LGHDT and CDR2 YNNKEL come from the germline V gene (reference sequence).

J is TRBJ2-2 and V is TRBV7-9; perhaps TRBD1 as D (5 bases). The CDR3 is made up of 18 amino acids. Trimming took 3 bases from V and 1 from J, leaving 18 bases between them. Germline loops: CDR1 SEHNR, CDR2 FQNEAQ (reference sequence). CDR3 sequence (DNA): TGTGCCAGCAGCTTTCAGGGAAAAGTGACAAGGAACACCGGGGAGCTGTTTTTT. It is translated as CASSFQGKVTRNTGELFF. Variable domain in full (rest from reference TRBV7-9 and TRBJ2-2): DTGVSQNPRHKITKRGQNVTFRCDPISEHNRLYWYRQTLGQGPEFLTYFQNEAQLEKSRLLSDRFSAERPKGSFSTLEIQRTEQGDSAMYLCASSFQGKVTRNTGELFFGEGSRLTVL.

This clone has only a few counts. J is TRBJ2-2 and V is TRBV7-2; weak D call: TRBD1 (5 bases). Germline V lookup: CDR1 SGHTA, CDR2 FQGNSA. V lost 1 base and J 3 bases, leaving 6 bases between the germline ends. This CDR3 has 14 amino acids. CDR3 sequence (DNA): TGTGCCAGCAGCTTAGGACAGTACACCGGGGAGCTGTTTTTT. Amino acid sequence: CASSLGQYTGELFF. The complete variable domain, with remaining parts taken from reference TRBV7-2 and TRBJ2-2, reads GAGVSQSPSNKVTEKGKDVELRCDPISGHTALYWYRQSLGQGLEFLIYFQGNSAPDKSGLPSDRFSAERTGGSVSTLTIQRTQQEDSAVYLCASSLGQYTGELFFGEGSRLTVL.

The gene calls are TRBV10-1 and TRBJ2-1; 7 bases match TRBD2. J was trimmed by 5 bases and V by 6 bases; bases with no gene match: 7. CDR1 is WNHNN, CDR2 SYGVQD, per germline (reference sequence). The CDR3 runs to 14 residues. Written as DNA, the CDR3 is TGCGCCAGCAGCCCCGGGACTACGGACAATGAGCAGTTCTTC. Its translation: CASSPGTTDNEQFF.

In its sample, this clone was seen once. The chain recombines TRBV9 with TRBJ1-2, with a weak D call TRBD1 (6 bases). CDR1 is SGDLS and CDR2 is YYNGEE in the germline V gene. V was cut by 0 bases and J by 4 bases, with 10 bases left in between. This CDR3 has 14 amino acids. The CDR3 reads CASSVETGRYGYTF. In nucleotides, the CDR3 is TGTGCCAGCAGCGTAGAAACAGGGCGCTATGGCTACACCTTC.

The chain uses TRBV28 and TRBJ2-7; possibly TRBD2 for D (6 bases). The germline gives CDR1 MDHEN, CDR2 SYDVKM. The length of the CDR3 is 15 residues. V was cut by 5 bases and J by 0 bases, with 14 bases left in between. CDR3 region: CASSIGGASSYEQYF. In nucleotides, the CDR3 is TGTGCCAGCAGTATCGGCGGGGCAAGCTCCTACGAGCAGTACTTC.